The 10 T cell receptor beta chains listed next were all sequenced from one sample in a study of control samples from healthy donors and cancer patients. Assay: immunoSEQ multiplex PCR; the TCRdb copy retains only in-frame clones and omits some. The data show 90,000 to 150,000 clones, roughly 88% seen once. Specimen: blood. These receptors all stem from a man aged 40-50 years in good health.

V gene TRBV12-3 or TRBV12-4 combines with J gene TRBJ2-3; D remains ambiguous. Trimming took 2 bases from V and 8 from J, leaving 8 bases between them. The CDR3 has 12 residues. As DNA, the CDR3 is TGTGCCAGCAGTTTAATCGACGGTACGCAGTATTTT. Protein sequence: CASSLIDGTQYF.

This chain uses TRBV11-2 with TRBJ2-2, with 9 positions matching TRBD1. The length of the CDR3 is 16 residues. The germline gives CDR1 SGHAT, CDR2 FQNNGV. Germline trimming cut 5 bases from V and 6 bases from J; bases unmatched to any gene: 10. This chain's CDR3 is CASSTRGTGSSGELFF. The DNA for the CDR3 is TGTGCCAGCAGCACAAGGGGGACAGGGAGTTCCGGGGAGCTGTTTTTT.

The chain joins TRBV7-2 to TRBJ1-2; 8 bases are shared with TRBD1. Unmatched junction bases numbered 4, after V lost 5 bases and J lost 5 bases. The CDR3 is 13 amino acids. Germline values: CDR1 SGHTA, CDR2 FQGNSA. The CDR3 reads CASSPDRVYGYTF. CDR3 coding DNA: TGTGCCAGCAGCCCGGACAGGGTTTATGGCTACACCTTC.

The chain links TRBV5-6 to TRBJ2-7; D not resolved. V lost 1 base to trimming and J lost 3 bases, with 11 bases between them. CDR1 is SGHDT, CDR2 YYEEEE, per germline. The length of the CDR3 is 14 residues. CDR3 sequence: CASSLTTWDYEQYF. The CDR3 DNA follows: TGTGCCAGCAGCTTGACAACATGGGACTACGAGCAGTACTTC.

The J gene is TRBJ1-6, the V gene TRBV2; no clear D gene. The CDR3 covers 17 residues. Germline V gene sequence: CDR1 SNHLY, CDR2 FYNNEI. With 0 bases removed from V and 0 bases from J, the gap between germline ends came to 9 bases. CDR3 sequence reads: CASSEASQSSYNSPLHF. The CDR3 DNA reads TGTGCCAGCAGTGAAGCCTCACAGAGCTCCTATAATTCACCCCTCCACTTT.

CDR3 loop: CATSALVEGEQFF. CDR3 sequence (DNA): TGTGCCACCAGTGCCTTGGTGGAGGGGGAGCAGTTCTTC. The rearrangement uses TRBV24-1 and TRBJ2-1, with D possibly being TRBD2 (6 bases). This CDR3 is 13 amino acids long. CDR1 and CDR2 from the germline V gene are KGHDR and SFDVKD. V was cut by 5 bases and J by 10 bases, with 14 bases left in between.

This chain links TRBV10-3 with TRBJ1-6; D unresolved. CDR1 is ENHRY, CDR2 SYGVKD, per germline. The CDR3 has 14 residues. V was trimmed by 6 bases and J by 0 bases, leaving 6 bases between them. The CDR3 spells CAISEGSYNSPLHF. The CDR3 nucleotides are TGTGCCATCAGCGAGGGCTCCTATAATTCACCCCTCCACTTT.

The chain is built from TRBV9 and TRBJ2-2; D is possibly TRBD1 (6 bases). CDR3 length equals 14 residues. V lost 2 bases and J lost 2, with 7 bases in between. Germline V gives CDR1 SGDLS, CDR2 YYNGEE. CDR3 nucleotide sequence: TGTGCCAGCAGCGTCGGGACAAACACCGGGGAGCTGTTTTTT. Its translation is CASSVGTNTGELFF.

The chain joins TRBV7-9 to TRBJ1-1, with unresolved D. V was pared by 1 base and J by 0 bases, with 9 bases between. Germline loops: CDR1 SEHNR, CDR2 FQNEAQ (reference sequence). The CDR3 totals 15 residues. The DNA for the CDR3 is TGTGCCAGCAGCTTAGTAACACTCATGAACACTGAAGCTTTCTTT. It specifies CASSLVTLMNTEAFF.

This rearrangement joins TRBV30 to TRBJ1-2; TRBD1 agrees at 9 bases. From germline, CDR1 is GTSNPN and CDR2 SVGIG (reference sequence). Trimming removed 0 bases from V and 5 bases from J; junction bases left unmatched: 4. The CDR3 consists of 14 residues. The CDR3 is CAWSVQGAGYGYTF. The CDR3 nucleotides are TGTGCCTGGAGTGTACAGGGGGCAGGGTATGGCTACACCTTC. Using reference TRBV30 and TRBJ1-2 for the parts outside the CDR3, the full variable domain is SQTIHQWPATLVQPVGSPLSLECTVEGTSNPNLYWYRQAAGRGLQLLFYSVGIGQISSEVPQNLSASRPQDRQFILSSKKLLLSDSGFYLCAWSVQGAGYGYTFGSGTRLTVV.